The rows below give T cell receptor beta chains drawn from one sample of a study of T cell repertoires in cytomegalovirus infection. No antigen is known for these receptors. TCRdb analysed the reads with MiXCR anew, one entry per CDR3 protein. The repertoire holds under 200,000 distinct CDR3 sequences, less than 25% seen once, with 20% to 30% in the top ten. Here the sequenced sample was CD8+ T cells from cultured PBMCs, taken from culture after CMV antigen stimulation. Every receptor here comes from a human donor in good health (CMV status not recorded). Some clones in this sample may be carry-over from other donors' samples. CDR3s include the opening cysteine and the closing phenylalanine or tryptophan. A D gene is named only where the DNA matches it firmly. A clone size is listed for some rows: how often the clone was seen (once, few, many), or a class if it is expanded.

V gene	D gene	J gene	clone size	CDR3 protein	CDR3 DNA
TRBV2	.	TRBJ2-3	.	CASPSQRTDTQYF	TGTGCCAGCCCGAGCCAACGCACAGATACGCAGTATTTT
TRBV7-8	TRBD2	TRBJ2-4	.	CASSTVASGDRDIQYF	TGTGCCAGCAGTACAGTGGCTAGCGGTGATCGAGACATTCAGTACTTC
TRBV19	TRBD1	TRBJ1-2	.	CASSTGTGFGYTF	TGTGCCAGTAGTACCGGGACAGGGTTCGGCTACACCTTC
TRBV6-2/TRBV6-3	.	TRBJ2-7	few	CASSRVSYEQYF	TGTGCCAGCTCCAGGGTCTCCTACGAGCAGTACTTC
TRBV7-6	.	TRBJ1-1	.	CASSRAGGNEAFF	TGTGCCAGCAGCCGGGCGGGGGGAAATGAAGCTTTCTTT
TRBV2	.	TRBJ1-5	.	CASSQDGGDQPQHF	TGTGCCAGCAGCCAGGACGGGGGGGATCAGCCCCAGCATTTT
TRBV27	.	TRBJ2-3	few	CASSPVPDTQYF	TGTGCCAGCAGTCCCGTTCCAGATACGCAGTATTTT
TRBV6-1	TRBD1	TRBJ2-7	few	CASSEWDSGTAYEQYF	TGTGCCAGCAGTGAATGGGATTCCGGGACAGCCTACGAGCAGTACTTC
TRBV6-1	.	TRBJ2-1	.	CASSWDTNEQFF	TGTGCCAGCAGCTGGGACACCAATGAGCAGTTCTTC
TRBV12-3/TRBV12-4	.	TRBJ1-1	.	CASSHTVNTEAFF	TGTGCCAGCAGTCATACAGTGAACACTGAAGCTTTCTTT
TRBV6-2/TRBV6-3	.	TRBJ1-1	.	CASSANFRRIRNTEAFF	TGTGCCAGCAGTGCCAATTTTAGGCGGATTCGGAACACTGAAGCTTTCTTT
TRBV12-3/TRBV12-4	.	TRBJ2-3	.	CASKTPTSTDTQYF	TGTGCCAGCAAGACCCCCACTAGCACAGATACGCAGTATTTT
TRBV7-9	.	TRBJ1-2	.	CASSSLQGSHGYTF	TGTGCCAGCAGCTCTTTACAGGGATCGCATGGCTACACCTTC
TRBV27	.	TRBJ2-1	few	CASTPGSYNEQFF	TGTGCCAGCACCCCGGGGTCCTACAATGAGCAGTTCTTC
TRBV4-1	.	TRBJ1-5	.	CASSQGEYSNQPQHF	TGCGCCAGCAGCCAAGGGGAATATAGCAATCAGCCCCAGCATTTT
TRBV2	.	TRBJ2-1	.	CASSVENNYNEQFF	TGTGCCAGCAGTGTCGAGAATAATTACAATGAGCAGTTCTTC
TRBV7-9	.	TRBJ2-2	.	CASSLIQGRPRGGELFF	TGTGCCAGCAGCTTAATACAGGGTCGGCCCAGAGGCGGGGAGCTGTTTTTT
TRBV12-5	TRBD1	TRBJ1-1	.	CASGLGTGNTEAFF	TGTGCTAGTGGTTTGGGGACAGGGAACACTGAAGCTTTCTTT
TRBV6-6	.	TRBJ1-1	.	CASSGAIGTEAFF	TGTGCCAGCAGTGGGGCGATCGGAACTGAAGCTTTCTTT
TRBV6-5	.	TRBJ1-2	few	CASSYYSASGYTF	TGTGCCAGCAGTTACTACTCGGCTAGTGGCTACACCTTC
TRBV20-1	.	TRBJ2-1	.	CSASGGDYNEQFF	TGCAGTGCTAGCGGGGGCGATTACAATGAGCAGTTCTTC
TRBV7-6	.	TRBJ1-6	.	CASSLAHGPGNSPLHF	TGTGCCAGCAGCTTAGCCCATGGACCCGGGAATTCACCCCTCCACTTT
TRBV7-9	.	TRBJ1-2	few	CASSLSPRYGYTF	TGTGCCAGCAGCCTCAGCCCTAGGTATGGCTACACCTTC
TRBV6-5	TRBD1	TRBJ2-1	.	CASSLSGGVEQFF	TGTGCCAGCAGCCTCTCAGGGGGCGTTGAGCAGTTCTTC
TRBV2	.	TRBJ2-7	.	CATASGLNEQYF	TGTGCCACCGCATCCGGCCTAAACGAGCAGTACTTC
TRBV6-2/TRBV6-3	.	TRBJ2-1	.	CASSYGRYNEQFF	TGTGCCAGCAGTTACGGCAGGTACAATGAGCAGTTCTTC
TRBV20-1	TRBD1	TRBJ1-4	.	CSARAGTDPNEKLFF	TGCAGTGCTAGAGCAGGGACAGACCCTAATGAAAAACTGTTTTTT
TRBV7-8	TRBD1	TRBJ1-1	.	CASSVDRGSMNTEAFF	TGTGCCAGCAGCGTCGACAGGGGGAGTATGAACACTGAAGCTTTCTTT
TRBV7-8	TRBD1	TRBJ2-5	few	CASSSLDRGKETQYF	TGTGCCAGCAGCTCACTCGACAGGGGGAAGGAGACCCAGTACTTC
TRBV2	.	TRBJ2-1	.	CASSDRVAEQFF	TGTGCCAGCAGTGACAGGGTTGCTGAGCAGTTCTTC
TRBV7-6	TRBD1	TRBJ2-3	.	CASSSRTGGTDTQYF	TGTGCCAGCAGCTCTCGGACAGGGGGCACAGATACGCAGTATTTT
TRBV6-1	.	TRBJ1-2	few	CASMDPGNYGYTF	TGTGCCAGCATGGACCCGGGGAACTATGGCTACACCTTC
TRBV6-6	.	TRBJ2-1	many	CASSIGGSGNEQFF	TGTGCCAGCAGCATCGGGGGTTCCGGCAATGAGCAGTTCTTC
TRBV28	.	TRBJ1-1	.	CASSGWNLGNTEAFF	TGTGCCAGCAGTGGGTGGAACTTGGGGAACACTGAAGCTTTCTTT
TRBV11-2	TRBD2	TRBJ2-3	few	CASSSGGRLAGGPIKDTQYF	TGTGCCAGCAGTTCAGGGGGCCGACTAGCGGGGGGGCCGATCAAAGATACGCAGTATTTT
TRBV7-2	.	TRBJ1-5	many	CASSLAGFNQPQHF	TGTGCCAGCAGCTTAGCTGGATTCAATCAGCCCCAGCATTTT
TRBV6-5	.	TRBJ1-5	few	CASSPSPWDSNQPQHF	TGTGCCAGCAGTCCGAGCCCTTGGGATAGCAATCAGCCCCAGCATTTT
TRBV7-9	TRBD1	TRBJ2-7	.	CASSLGAGGPDYEQYF	TGTGCCAGCAGCTTAGGGGCAGGGGGTCCTGACTACGAGCAGTACTTC
TRBV7-9	TRBD2	TRBJ2-7	few	CASSLQAGGRRDEQYF	TGTGCCAGCAGCTTACAAGCGGGGGGTCGAAGGGACGAGCAGTACTTC
TRBV7-2	TRBD1	TRBJ2-7	.	CASSSSGTGSEQYF	TGTGCCAGCAGCTCCTCCGGGACAGGGAGTGAGCAGTACTTC
TRBV27	.	TRBJ1-1	few	CASSSGGPNTEAFF	TGTGCCAGCTCATCGGGGGGTCCGAACACTGAAGCTTTCTTT
TRBV7-9	.	TRBJ1-5	few	CASSSPPGTNQPQHF	TGTGCCAGCAGCTCCCCCCCGGGAACCAATCAGCCCCAGCATTTT
TRBV7-6	TRBD1	TRBJ1-3	few	CASSSDREPGNTIYF	TGTGCCAGCAGCTCGGACAGGGAACCTGGAAACACCATATATTTT
TRBV7-9	TRBD1	TRBJ1-1	few	CASSSNTRTGLNTEAFF	TGTGCCAGCAGCTCGAATACTCGGACAGGGTTAAACACTGAAGCTTTCTTT
TRBV5-4	.	TRBJ2-2	few	CASSLPDQANTGELFF	TGTGCCAGCAGCTTGCCCGATCAGGCGAACACCGGGGAGCTGTTTTTT
TRBV7-2	.	TRBJ2-3	.	CASSYRLGKQYF	TGTGCCAGCAGCTACCGACTCGGGAAGCAGTATTTT
TRBV2	.	TRBJ1-2	.	CASPHPRYGYTF	TGTGCCAGCCCTCATCCCCGCTATGGCTACACCTTC
TRBV7-2	TRBD2	TRBJ2-7	few	CASSLFASGGPYEQYF	TGTGCCAGCAGCTTATTTGCTAGCGGGGGTCCCTACGAGCAGTACTTC
TRBV12-3/TRBV12-4	.	TRBJ1-5	few	CASSPKWAPQGQPQHF	TGTGCCAGCAGCCCTAAGTGGGCTCCTCAAGGTCAGCCCCAGCATTTT
TRBV29-1	.	TRBJ1-1	.	CSVEGGFQGAFF	TGCAGCGTTGAAGGGGGGTTCCAGGGAGCTTTCTTT
TRBV6-1	TRBD2	TRBJ2-7	few	CASSELAGGQDEQYF	TGTGCCAGCAGTGAACTAGCGGGGGGGCAGGACGAGCAGTACTTC
TRBV7-2	TRBD1	TRBJ1-2	.	CASSRRGQGVTNYGYTF	TGTGCCAGCAGTCGGAGAGGACAGGGGGTAACTAACTATGGCTACACCTTC
TRBV6-2/TRBV6-3	.	TRBJ1-4	few	CASSYYRGAEKLFF	TGTGCCAGCAGTTACTACCGAGGAGCTGAAAAACTGTTTTTT